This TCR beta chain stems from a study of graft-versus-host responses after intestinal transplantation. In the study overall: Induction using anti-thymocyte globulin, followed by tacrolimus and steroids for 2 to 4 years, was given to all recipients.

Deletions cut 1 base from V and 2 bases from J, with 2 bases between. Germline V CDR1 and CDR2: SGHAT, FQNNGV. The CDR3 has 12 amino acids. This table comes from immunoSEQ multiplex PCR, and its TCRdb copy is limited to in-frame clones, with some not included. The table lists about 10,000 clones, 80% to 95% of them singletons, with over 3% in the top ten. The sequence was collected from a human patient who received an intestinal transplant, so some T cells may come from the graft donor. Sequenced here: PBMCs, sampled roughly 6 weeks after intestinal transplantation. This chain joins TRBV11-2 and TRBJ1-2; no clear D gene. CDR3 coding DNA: TGTGCCAGCAGCTTAGGGAACTATGGCTACACCTTC. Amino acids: CASSLGNYGYTF.